The 10 T cell receptor beta chains listed next were all sequenced from one sample in a study of PD-L1 blockade in urothelial cancer. Time point described: peripheral blood 6 weeks after treatment start. Sequencing used immunoSEQ multiplex PCR; TCRdb keeps in-frame clones, though not all of them. The sample has tens of thousands of clones, more than 70% seen once. The sequencing here drew on PBMCs, taken around atezolizumab (anti-PD-L1) treatment. The source of these receptors is a man aged 55 to 70 with urothelial cancer.

V usage is TRBV5-1 and J usage is TRBJ2-7, with 8 nucleotides matching TRBD1. CDR3 length: 17 residues. V was pared by 0 bases and J by 12 bases, with 20 bases of the junction left unmatched. Germline V CDR1 and CDR2: SGHRS, YFSETQ. For the CDR3, the DNA is TGCGCCAGCAGCTTGGGGTCGGGTTCCCAGGGGGCCCTCGAGTGGTACTTC. It specifies CASSLGSGSQGALEWYF.

J is TRBJ2-3 and V is TRBV7-9; the match to TRBD2 covers 10 bases. Germline V gene lookup returns CDR1 SEHNR and CDR2 FQNEAQ (reference sequence). CDR3 length: 18 residues. V dropped 6 bases and J dropped 2; count of bases not matched to a gene: 14. The CDR3 loop reads CASSKREGNYLATDTQYF. The CDR3 DNA reads TGTGCCAGCAGTAAGCGGGAGGGGAATTACTTAGCCACAGATACGCAGTATTTT.

This chain connects TRBV6-1 to TRBJ1-5; D is unclear. In germline, CDR1 is MNHNS, CDR2 SASEGT. V was trimmed by 4 bases and J by 13 bases, leaving 11 bases between them. This CDR3 spans 11 amino acids. CDR3 sequence: CASSVGRTQHF. DNA for the CDR3: TGTGCCAGCAGTGTAGGCAGGACTCAGCATTTT.

This chain connects TRBV9 to TRBJ1-1; D is unclear. The CDR3 runs to 14 residues. CDR1 is SGDLS and CDR2 is YYNGEE in the germline V gene. Trimming pared 3 bases from V and 4 bases from J, leaving 13 bases between. Written as DNA, the CDR3 is TGTGCCAGCAGCGCCCCAGAGGCGATCACTGAAGCTTTCTTT. Amino acids: CASSAPEAITEAFF.

This rearrangement joins TRBV13 to TRBJ1-2; a weak D match, TRBD1 (6 bases). Germline assignment: CDR1 PRHDT and CDR2 FYEKMQ (reference sequence). Trimming cost V 6 bases and J 2 bases, with 10 bases left between them. The CDR3 loop spans 13 amino acids. The chain's CDR3 is CASSRQANYGYTF. CDR3 sequence (DNA): TGTGCCAGCAGTCGACAGGCGAACTATGGCTACACCTTC.

The chain links TRBV5-1 to TRBJ1-5; D uncertain. Germline loops: CDR1 SGHRS, CDR2 YFSETQ. The V and J ends lost 2 bases and 3 bases respectively, with 12 bases between them. The CDR3 has 15 residues. The CDR3 nucleotides read TGCGCCAGCAGCTTAGATGGGCAGAACAATCAGCCCCAGCATTTT. Protein sequence: CASSLDGQNNQPQHF.

This sequence joins TRBV7-9 and TRBJ1-1; maybe TRBD1 (6 bases). The length of the CDR3 is 14 residues. The germline gives CDR1 SEHNR, CDR2 FQNEAQ (reference sequence). V was cut by 1 base and J by 5 bases, with 11 bases left in between. CDR3 sequence reads: CASSLVGAGTEAFF. DNA for the CDR3: TGTGCCAGCAGCTTAGTGGGGGCTGGTACTGAAGCTTTCTTT.

Here the CDR3 reads CASSRSSGRANEQFF. DNA of the CDR3: TGTGCCAGCAGCCGCTCTAGCGGGAGGGCCAATGAGCAGTTCTTC. This chain connects TRBV6-5 to TRBJ2-1, with TRBD2 matching over 12 bases. Germline CDR1 reads MNHEY; CDR2 reads SVGAGI. The CDR3 is made up of 15 amino acids. After removal of 6 bases from V and 6 bases from J, the junction contained 6 bases not matched to a gene.

The rearrangement links TRBV19 to TRBJ2-7; TRBD2 is a possible D gene (6 bases). V lost 3 bases and J 1 base, leaving 16 bases between the germline ends. Looked up from germline, CDR1 is LNHDA and CDR2 is SQIVND (reference sequence). The CDR3 length is 16 residues. CDR3 amino acids: CASSISAAGRSYEQYF. CDR3 coding DNA: TGTGCCAGTAGTATTAGTGCGGCGGGGCGGTCCTACGAGCAGTACTTC.

The chain has TRBV6-5 and TRBJ1-4; possible D gene TRBD1, 6 bases. CDR1 is MNHEY and CDR2 is SVGAGI in the germline V gene. The CDR3 extends over 14 amino acids. Trimming removed 2 bases at V and 10 bases at J, with 14 bases between. The CDR3 region has the DNA TGTGCCAGCAGTTACGGGGGGGCTTCGGCAAAACTGTTTTTT. Translated: CASSYGGASAKLFF.